The clone carrying this TCR beta chain was observed a handful of times. Healthy Caucasians made up all donors. The sample belongs to a study of identical twins. A universal primer site arose from template switching, and cDNA bore unique molecular identifiers. TCRdb reanalysed the 5' RACE reads using MiXCR and keeps one entry per CDR3 protein. The data hold approximately 220,000 distinct CDR3 sequences, with 6.5% to 9% observed a single time. Germline CDR1 is ENHRY and CDR2 is SYGVKD. With 2 bases removed from V and 4 bases from J, the gap between germline ends came to 7 bases. The CDR3 loop spans 13 amino acids. These data also featured in a second study, about yellow fever vaccine responses in identical twins.

Sequenced material: CD8+ T cells sorted from blood. The clonotype comes from a young woman in good health. The chain is built from TRBV10-3 and TRBJ2-3; D ambiguous. CDR3: CAISERVADTQYF. The CDR3 DNA follows: TGTGCCATCAGTGAGCGGGTAGCAGATACGCAGTATTTT.